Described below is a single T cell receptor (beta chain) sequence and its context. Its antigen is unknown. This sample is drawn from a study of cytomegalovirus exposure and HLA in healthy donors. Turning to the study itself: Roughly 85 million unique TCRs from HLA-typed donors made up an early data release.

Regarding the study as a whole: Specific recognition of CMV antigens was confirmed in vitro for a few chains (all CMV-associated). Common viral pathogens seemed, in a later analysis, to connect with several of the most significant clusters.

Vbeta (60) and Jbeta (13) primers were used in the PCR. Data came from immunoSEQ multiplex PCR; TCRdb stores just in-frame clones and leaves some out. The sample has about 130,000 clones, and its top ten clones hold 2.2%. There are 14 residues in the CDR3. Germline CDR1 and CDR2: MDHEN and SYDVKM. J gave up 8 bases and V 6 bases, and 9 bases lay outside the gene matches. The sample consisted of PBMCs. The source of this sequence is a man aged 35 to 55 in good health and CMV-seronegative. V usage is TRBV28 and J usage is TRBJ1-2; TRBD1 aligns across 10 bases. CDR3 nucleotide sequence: TGTGCCAGCAGCAACCGGGACAGGGGTAGGGGCTACACCTTC. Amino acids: CASSNRDRGRGYTF.